This passage covers 27 T cell receptor beta chains from one sample sequenced in a study of T cell responses to AZD1222 COVID-19 vaccine (dated by TCRdb to the early 2020s). This sample's time point label indicates: baseline before first vaccination. Receptor amplification or capture employed the immunoSEQ multiplex PCR assay. Imported from immuneACCESS, the table was reduced by TCRdb to in-frame sequences with V and J called. These copies leave out some clones; in studies compared against another copy, an unresolved V gene accounts for under half, and the cause of the remainder is not known. The sample table shows roughly 180,000 clones, and 90% are seen once. Of the sample, approximately 2.8% is held by the ten largest clones. This specimen was peripheral blood, taken on day 0 of AZD1222 vaccination. These receptors all stem from an adult in good health.

The rearrangement joins TRBV18 to TRBJ2-7, with D uncertain. Trimming removed 4 bases at V and 7 bases at J, with 14 bases between. The length of the CDR3 is 13 residues. CDR1 is KGHSH and CDR2 is LQKENI in the germline V gene. The DNA of the CDR3 is TGTGCCAGCTCACTCAGCGATACCCGGGAGCAGTACTTC. Protein sequence: CASSLSDTREQYF.

The chain carries TRBV15 and TRBJ2-7; possibly TRBD1 for D (6 bases). CDR3 size: 14 residues. The ends were cut back, 5 bases at V and 5 bases at J, with 16 bases in the middle. CDR1 and CDR2 from the germline V gene are LNHNV and YYDKDF (reference sequence). The chain's CDR3 is CATSGGTPRHEQYF. CDR3 nucleotides: TGTGCCACCAGCGGTGGGACACCGCGCCACGAGCAGTACTTC. The full variable domain, in which reference TRBV15 and TRBJ2-7 provide the parts outside the CDR3, is DAMVIQNPRYQVTQFGKPVTLSCSQTLNHNVMYWYQQKSSQAPKLLFHYYDKDFNNEADTPDNFQSRRPNTSFCFLDIRSPGLGDTAMYLCATSGGTPRHEQYFGPGTRLTVT.

This rearrangement joins TRBV6-2 or TRBV6-3 to TRBJ1-2; D gene uncertain. Trimming took off 6 bases at V and 3 bases at J, with 11 bases between the two ends. Germline loops: CDR1 MNHEY, CDR2 SVGEGT. The CDR3 contains 13 residues. In DNA, the CDR3 is TGTGCCAGCAGCCTAGGTGGTGACTATGGCTACACCTTC. Protein: CASSLGGDYGYTF.

The chain recombines TRBV7-2 with TRBJ2-1, with 12 bases fitting TRBD2. The germline CDR1 and CDR2 sequences are SGHTA and FQGNSA. Trimming removed 1 base from V and 10 bases from J; junction bases left unmatched: 8. The CDR3 covers 16 residues. The CDR3 DNA follows: TGTGCCAGCAGCTTAGAACTAGCGGGGGGCCTTGAGGAGCAGTTCTTC. Encoded protein: CASSLELAGGLEEQFF.

This sequence joins TRBV4-1 and TRBJ1-1; D gene unclear. Trimming removed 0 bases from V and 7 bases from J, with 12 bases in between. This CDR3 comprises 14 residues. CDR1 is MGHRA and CDR2 is YSYEKL in the germline V gene. CDR3 in amino acids: CASSQDGYGNEAFF. CDR3 coding DNA: TGCGCCAGCAGCCAAGACGGGTACGGGAATGAAGCTTTCTTT.

CDR3 DNA sequence: TGCAGTGCTAGAAGGGGGGACGGCTACACCTTC. This sequence encodes CSARRGDGYTF. The V gene is TRBV20-1, the J gene TRBJ1-2; D is perhaps TRBD1 (6 bases). Trimming took 2 bases from V and 8 from J, leaving 9 bases between them. There are 11 residues in the CDR3. Germline V gene data show CDR1 as DFQATT and CDR2 as SNEGSKA (reference sequence).

V usage is TRBV6-5 and J usage is TRBJ2-2, with D perhaps TRBD1 (5 bases). V dropped 7 bases and J dropped 0 bases, with 12 bases sitting between them. The CDR3 sequence is 15 residues long. The V gene's germline CDR1 is MNHEY and CDR2 SVGAGI. This CDR3 is CASKVRVPNTGELFF. CDR3 in DNA: TGTGCCAGCAAGGTCAGGGTTCCGAACACCGGGGAGCTGTTTTTT.

The V and J genes are TRBV24-1 and TRBJ2-2; no clear D gene. Germline V gene lookup returns CDR1 KGHDR and CDR2 SFDVKD. The CDR3 covers 13 residues. Between the trimmed V and J ends, which lost 4 bases and 7 bases, there was a span of 9 bases. For the CDR3, the DNA is TGTGCCACCAGTGACCCTAGATTCGGGGAGCTGTTTTTT. Amino acid sequence: CATSDPRFGELFF.

V gene TRBV5-1 combines with J gene TRBJ2-7; 7 bases match TRBD1. The CDR3 has 13 amino acids. Germline CDR1 SGHRS, CDR2 YFSETQ. J gave up 5 bases and V 6 bases, and 8 bases lay outside the gene matches. CDR3 sequence reads: CASNGQAPHEQYF. The CDR3 DNA reads TGCGCCAGCAACGGACAGGCCCCTCACGAGCAGTACTTC.

The genes are TRBV12-3 or TRBV12-4 and TRBJ2-7, with 9 bases that match TRBD1. The CDR3 loop spans 13 amino acids. Trimming took 5 bases from V and 11 from J; bases not matched to a gene: 10. CDR3 bases: TGTGCCAGCAGTGGGACAGGGACGGACAAGGAGTACTTC. Residues: CASSGTGTDKEYF.

The V call is TRBV4-1, the J call TRBJ2-7; possibly TRBD1 or TRBD2 for D (6 bases each). Germline CDR1 is MGHRA and CDR2 is YSYEKL. Trimming took 3 bases from V and 3 from J, leaving 18 bases between them. This CDR3 is built from 16 residues. This chain's CDR3 is CASSQGVEGDRYEQYF. CDR3 DNA sequence: TGCGCCAGCAGCCAGGGGGTGGAGGGGGACCGCTACGAGCAGTACTTC.

The chain joins TRBV5-8 to TRBJ1-2; D remains ambiguous. Trimming took 1 base from V and 0 from J, leaving 10 bases between them. The CDR3 runs to 15 residues. Per germline, CDR1 SGHTS and CDR2 YDEGEE. Here the CDR3 reads CASSLRERTNYGYTF. The CDR3 nucleotides are TGTGCCAGCAGCTTGAGGGAGCGAACTAACTATGGCTACACCTTC.

The chain recombines TRBV10-2 with TRBJ1-5; 7 bases map to TRBD1. Looked up from germline, CDR1 is WSHSY and CDR2 is SAAADI. Unmatched junction bases numbered 9, after V lost 2 bases and J lost 5 bases. The CDR3 consists of 16 residues. The CDR3 DNA reads as TGCGCCAGCAGTGAGAGGCAGGGGGTTGCGCATCAGCCCCAGCATTTT. Its protein product is CASSERQGVAHQPQHF.

Of note for this clone: Other nucleotide sequences from this sample produce the same CDR3. This chain joins TRBV15 and TRBJ2-7; D gene unclear. Germline V gene sequence: CDR1 LNHNV, CDR2 YYDKDF (reference sequence). V lost 0 bases and J lost 3, with 6 bases in between. The CDR3 loop spans 13 amino acids. This chain's CDR3 is CATSRDLSYEQYF. In DNA form, the CDR3 reads TGTGCCACCAGCAGAGATTTAAGCTACGAGCAGTACTTC.

The genes are TRBV6-4 and TRBJ2-3; TRBD2 matches at 9 bases. Germline V lookup: CDR1 MRHNA, CDR2 SNTAGT. The CDR3 extends over 15 amino acids. The J segment lost 4 bases and the V segment lost 0 bases, leaving 2 bases of the junction unmatched. The DNA of the CDR3 is TGTGCCAGCAGTGACTCTAGCGGGGGCTCAGATACGCAGTATTTT. Its translation is CASSDSSGGSDTQYF.

This chain joins TRBV7-6 and TRBJ1-6; no reliable D call. This CDR3 has 17 residues. Trimming shortened V by 5 bases and J by 0 bases, and 14 bases separated the two germline ends. Germline V gene sequence: CDR1 SGHVS, CDR2 FNYEAQ. This CDR3 reads CASSKAEGGSYNSPLHF. CDR3 nucleotides: TGTGCCAGCAGCAAAGCGGAGGGTGGCTCCTATAATTCACCCCTCCACTTT. The complete variable domain, with remaining parts taken from reference TRBV7-6 and TRBJ1-6, reads GAGVSQSPRYKVTKRGQDVALRCDPISGHVSLYWYRQALGQGPEFLTYFNYEAQQDKSGLPNDRFSAERPEGSISTLTIQRTEQRDSAMYRCASSKAEGGSYNSPLHFGNGTRLTVT.

The rearrangement links TRBV6-2 or TRBV6-3 to TRBJ2-5, with D perhaps TRBD2 (6 bases). The CDR3 has 11 residues. The germline V gene encodes CDR1 MNHEY and CDR2 SVGEGT. Trimming took off 5 bases at V and 7 bases at J, with 8 bases between the two ends. CDR3 nucleotide sequence: TGTGCCAGCAGTCGGGGGTGGACCCAGTACTTC. Translating gives CASSRGWTQYF.

The chain is built from TRBV19 and TRBJ2-4, with D maybe TRBD2 (5 bases). The length of the CDR3 is 14 residues. From germline, CDR1 is LNHDA and CDR2 SQIVND (reference sequence). The V and J ends lost 6 bases and 4 bases respectively, with 13 bases between them. DNA of the CDR3: TGTGCCAGTAGGAAGGCCGGGATGAAAAACATTCAGTACTTC. This translates into CASRKAGMKNIQYF.

This rearrangement joins TRBV11-2 to TRBJ2-1; D tentatively fits TRBD1 or TRBD2 (5 bases each). This CDR3 spans 14 amino acids. Germline loops: CDR1 SGHAT, CDR2 FQNNGV. V lost 4 bases and J 9 bases, leaving 16 bases between the germline ends. CDR3 residues: CASSYGTLLGEQFF. As DNA, the CDR3 is TGTGCCAGCAGCTACGGGACCCTTTTGGGTGAGCAGTTCTTC.

The rearrangement links TRBV6-2 or TRBV6-3 to TRBJ2-7, with TRBD1 identical over 7 bases. The V segment lost 0 bases and the J segment 0 bases; nucleotides outside the gene matches: 5. Per the germline V gene, CDR1 is MNHEY and CDR2 is SVGEGT. The CDR3 spans 16 residues. CDR3: CASSYSRDRSSYEQYF. DNA of the CDR3: TGTGCCAGCAGTTACTCCCGGGACAGAAGCTCCTACGAGCAGTACTTC.

V is TRBV12-3 or TRBV12-4 and J is TRBJ1-1; 7 nucleotides agree with TRBD1. J lost 1 base, V lost 6 bases, and 2 bases had no gene match. The CDR3 extends over 13 amino acids. The CDR3 coding sequence is TGTGCCAGCAGGTACAGGGGGAACACTGAAGCTTTCTTT. It is translated as CASRYRGNTEAFF.

This sequence joins TRBV4-3 and TRBJ2-7; 10 positions match TRBD1. Per germline, CDR1 LGHNA and CDR2 YSLEER. This CDR3 contains 17 residues. Germline trimming cut 0 bases from V and 6 bases from J; bases unmatched to any gene: 11. The CDR3 reads CASSQEGQGRLGGEQYF. The CDR3 DNA follows: TGCGCCAGCAGCCAAGAGGGACAGGGGAGATTGGGGGGCGAGCAGTACTTC.

V gene TRBV4-1 combines with J gene TRBJ2-5; 10 bases agree with TRBD2. The CDR3 is 18 residues long. The junction had 11 bases not matched to a gene; V was cut back by 0 bases and J by 4 bases. Germline assignment: CDR1 MGHRA and CDR2 YSYEKL. In nucleotides, the CDR3 is TGCGCCAGCAGCCAAGAGGTCCCCAGGGCTAGCGGGGGAGAGACCCAGTACTTC. Its translation is CASSQEVPRASGGETQYF.

The V and J genes are TRBV3-1 (or the pseudogene TRBV3-2) and TRBJ1-2; perhaps TRBD1 as D (5 bases). Trimming cost V 3 bases and J 6 bases, with 17 bases left between them. Germline CDR1 and CDR2: LGHDT and YNNKEL (reference sequence). This CDR3 comprises 15 residues. The CDR3 loop reads CASSHYTGLGDGYTF. DNA for the CDR3: TGTGCCAGCAGCCACTACACCGGATTAGGGGATGGCTACACCTTC.

The chain couples TRBV5-1 to TRBJ2-5; D perhaps matches TRBD1 (5 bases). The V and J ends lost 1 base and 1 base respectively, with 8 bases between them. Looked up from germline, CDR1 is SGHRS and CDR2 is YFSETQ. This CDR3 region has 14 residues. This CDR3 is CASSLLTVQETQYF. The CDR3 bases are TGCGCCAGCAGCTTGCTGACAGTCCAAGAGACCCAGTACTTC.

This clone was observed once. This chain links TRBV6-1 with TRBJ1-4; perhaps TRBD1 as D (6 bases). Trimming stripped 3 bases from V and 7 bases from J, with 12 bases between. The CDR3 spans 14 residues. Germline values: CDR1 MNHNS, CDR2 SASEGT. The CDR3 here is CASSDGTNTEKLFF. For the CDR3, the DNA is TGTGCCAGCAGTGACGGGACAAATACTGAAAAACTGTTTTTT.

The chain links TRBV4-3 to TRBJ2-3, with TRBD2 matching over 13 bases. Germline loops: CDR1 LGHNA, CDR2 YSLEER. The CDR3 totals 17 residues. With 3 bases clipped from V and 0 bases from J, the junction kept 3 bases outside the gene matches. For the CDR3, the DNA is TGCGCCAGCAGCCACTTGACTAGCGGGGGGAGCACAGATACGCAGTATTTT. Translating gives CASSHLTSGGSTDTQYF.